This T cell receptor beta chain appears in the sequencing data of a study of regulatory T cells. All CD3G-deficient patients showed autoimmunity, more severe in two. Patients aged 2 to 39 years had fewer naive and more memory CD4+ and CD8+ T cells. CD4+ cells were sorted into CD25-high CD127-low regulatory cells and CD25-low CD127-high conventional cells. With respect to this clone: Antigen unknown.

Amplification used 52 TRBV primers and 13 TRBJ primers. Libraries were prepared by immunoSEQ multiplex PCR; TCRdb keeps only in-frame clonotypes and omits some of them. Of tens of thousands of clones in the sample, around 92% were seen once. Study-wide findings and caveats: Patient repertoires had restricted TRB V-J pairs and skewed V and J usage, most in Tregs. In CD3G-deficient patients, conventional CD4+ T cells were enriched for hydrophobic CDR3 residues at positions 6 and 7.

CDR1 and CDR2 from the germline V gene are SGHRS and YFSETQ. The V and J ends lost 4 bases and 6 bases, in that order; junction bases with no gene match: 8. This CDR3 has 15 residues. This TCR was sampled from a person aged 18 to 30 with CD3G deficiency. The chain joins TRBV5-1 to TRBJ2-2, with 8 bases fitting TRBD1. The sample taken for sequencing was conventional CD4+ T cells sorted from blood. CDR3 sequence: CASSRGQVPSGELFF. The CDR3, as DNA: TGCGCCAGCAGCAGGGGACAGGTGCCCTCCGGGGAGCTGTTTTTT.